The clone carrying this T cell receptor (beta chain) was picked up many times. Its specificity is not known. Amplification of TCR beta CDR3 regions used RNA as the template. Researchers ran a first-round RT-PCR on the TCR CDR3 using the HTBI primer set. TCRdb re-called the multiplex PCR reads with MiXCR, one entry per CDR3 protein. The sample shows about 360,000 distinct CDR3 sequences, roughly 25% of them seen only once. V lost 3 bases to trimming and J lost 1 base, with 10 bases between them. The CDR3 extends over 15 amino acids. In germline, CDR1 is SGHNT, CDR2 YENEEA. This entry is derived from a study of T cells in Graves' hyperthyroidism and ophthalmopathy. Hyperthyroidism, newly diagnosed and lasting under 2 months, affected patients aged 18 to 65. Each 10 ml fresh peripheral blood draw supplied the PBMCs. Study conclusions and caveats: In validation, the model predicted ophthalmopathy. These predictions came a median 6.5 months before onset.

Input material: blood. V usage is TRBV11-3 and J usage is TRBJ2-1; TRBD2 is a possible D gene (5 bases). The sequence derives from a man aged 50 to 59 with Graves' hyperthyroidism. The CDR3 sequence: CASSFGRTSYNEQFF. In nucleotides, the CDR3 is TGTGCCAGCAGCTTTGGACGGACTTCCTACAATGAGCAGTTCTTC.